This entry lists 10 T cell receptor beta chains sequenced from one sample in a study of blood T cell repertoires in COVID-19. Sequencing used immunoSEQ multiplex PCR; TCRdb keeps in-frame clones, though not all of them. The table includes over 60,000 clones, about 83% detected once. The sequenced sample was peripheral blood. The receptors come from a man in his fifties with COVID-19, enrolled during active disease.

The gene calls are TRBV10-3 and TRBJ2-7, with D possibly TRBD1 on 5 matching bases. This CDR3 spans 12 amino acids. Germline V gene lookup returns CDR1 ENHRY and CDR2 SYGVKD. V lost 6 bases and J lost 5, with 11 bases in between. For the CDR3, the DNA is TGTGCCATCAGCCTTCAGGGTCACGAGCAGTACTTC. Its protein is CAISLQGHEQYF.

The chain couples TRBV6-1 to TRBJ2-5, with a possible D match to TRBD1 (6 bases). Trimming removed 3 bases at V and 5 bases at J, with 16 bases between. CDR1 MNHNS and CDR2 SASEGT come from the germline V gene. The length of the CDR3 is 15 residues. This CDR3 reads CASSERGQLLETQYF. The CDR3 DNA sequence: TGTGCCAGCAGTGAGAGAGGACAGCTTTTGGAGACCCAGTACTTC.

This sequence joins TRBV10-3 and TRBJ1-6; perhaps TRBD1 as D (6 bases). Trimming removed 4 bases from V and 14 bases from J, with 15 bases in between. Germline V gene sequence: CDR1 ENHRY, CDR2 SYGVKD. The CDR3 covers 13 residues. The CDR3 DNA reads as TGTGCCATCAGTGGCCCCAGGGGACGGACCCTCCACTTT. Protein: CAISGPRGRTLHF.

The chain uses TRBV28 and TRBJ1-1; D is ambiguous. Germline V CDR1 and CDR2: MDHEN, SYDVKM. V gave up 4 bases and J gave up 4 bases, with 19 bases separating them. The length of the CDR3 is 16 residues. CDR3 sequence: CASSSHLSGRVTEAFF. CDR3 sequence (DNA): TGTGCCAGCAGTTCCCATCTGTCCGGGAGGGTCACTGAAGCTTTCTTT.

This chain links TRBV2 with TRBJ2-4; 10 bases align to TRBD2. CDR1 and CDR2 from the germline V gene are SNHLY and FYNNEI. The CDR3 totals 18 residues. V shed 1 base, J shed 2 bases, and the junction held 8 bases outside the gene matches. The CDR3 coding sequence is TGTGCCAGCAGTGAAGGAAGCGGGAGGGCCGGCCCCAAAAACATTCAGTACTTC. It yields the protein CASSEGSGRAGPKNIQYF.

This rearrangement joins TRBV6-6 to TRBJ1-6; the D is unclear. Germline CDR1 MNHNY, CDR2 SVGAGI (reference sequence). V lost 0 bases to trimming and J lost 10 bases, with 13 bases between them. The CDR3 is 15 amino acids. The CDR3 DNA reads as TGTGCCAGCAGTTACTCGAGAGGAGAACACTCACCCCTCCACTTT. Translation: CASSYSRGEHSPLHF.

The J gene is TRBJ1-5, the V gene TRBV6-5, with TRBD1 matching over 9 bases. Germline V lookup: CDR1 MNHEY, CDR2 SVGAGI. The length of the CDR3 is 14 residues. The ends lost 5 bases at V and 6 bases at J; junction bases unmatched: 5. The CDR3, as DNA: TGTGCCAGCAGTCCGGGACAGGGCTCTCAGCCCCAGCATTTT. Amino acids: CASSPGQGSQPQHF.

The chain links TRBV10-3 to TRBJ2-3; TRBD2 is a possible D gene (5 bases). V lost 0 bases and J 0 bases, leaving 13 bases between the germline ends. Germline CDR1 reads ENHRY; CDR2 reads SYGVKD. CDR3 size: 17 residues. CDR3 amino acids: CAISESNSGLSTDTQYF. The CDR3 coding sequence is TGTGCCATCAGTGAGTCGAACAGCGGCCTAAGCACAGATACGCAGTATTTT.

CDR3 sequence: CASSQDQGVGGNTIYF. The CDR3 bases are TGCGCCAGCAGCCAAGATCAAGGGGTGGGAGGAAACACCATATATTTT. The J gene is TRBJ1-3, the V gene TRBV4-3, with D perhaps TRBD1 (5 bases). V was shortened by 0 bases and J by 4 bases, with 13 bases between the two germline ends. The CDR3 runs to 16 residues. Germline values: CDR1 LGHNA, CDR2 YSLEER.

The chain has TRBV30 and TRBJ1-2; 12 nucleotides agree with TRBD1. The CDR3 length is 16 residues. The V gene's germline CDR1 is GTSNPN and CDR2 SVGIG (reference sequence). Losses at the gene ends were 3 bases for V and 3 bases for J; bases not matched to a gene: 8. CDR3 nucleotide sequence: TGTGCCTGGAGCCCTTTCGGGACAGGGGGCGACTATGGCTACACCTTC. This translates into CAWSPFGTGGDYGYTF.